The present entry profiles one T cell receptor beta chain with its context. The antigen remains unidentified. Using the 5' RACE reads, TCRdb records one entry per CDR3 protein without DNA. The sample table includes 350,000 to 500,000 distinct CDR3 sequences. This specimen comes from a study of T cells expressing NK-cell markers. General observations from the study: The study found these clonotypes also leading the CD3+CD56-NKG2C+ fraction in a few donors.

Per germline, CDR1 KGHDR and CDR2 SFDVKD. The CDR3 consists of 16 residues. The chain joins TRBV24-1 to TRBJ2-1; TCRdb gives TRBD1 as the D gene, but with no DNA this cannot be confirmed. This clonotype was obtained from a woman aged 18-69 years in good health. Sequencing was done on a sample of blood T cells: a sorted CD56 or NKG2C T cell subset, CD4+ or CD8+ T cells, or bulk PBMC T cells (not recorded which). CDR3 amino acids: CATSDFGQGFYNEQFF.